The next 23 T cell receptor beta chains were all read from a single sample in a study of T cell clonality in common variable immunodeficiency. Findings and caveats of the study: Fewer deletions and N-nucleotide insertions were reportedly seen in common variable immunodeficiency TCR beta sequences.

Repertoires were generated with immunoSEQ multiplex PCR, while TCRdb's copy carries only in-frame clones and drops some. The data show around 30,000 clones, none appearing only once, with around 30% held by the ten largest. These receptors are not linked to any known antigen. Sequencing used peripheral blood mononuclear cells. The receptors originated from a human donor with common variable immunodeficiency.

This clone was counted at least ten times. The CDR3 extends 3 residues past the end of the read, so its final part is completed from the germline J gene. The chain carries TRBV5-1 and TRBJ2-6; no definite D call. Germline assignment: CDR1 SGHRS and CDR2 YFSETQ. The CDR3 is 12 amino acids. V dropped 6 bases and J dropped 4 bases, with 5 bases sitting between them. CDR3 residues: CASTQGANVLTF. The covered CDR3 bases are TGCGCCAGCACACAGGGGGCCAACGTC.

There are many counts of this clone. The CDR3 is CASSGDRDGVYEQYF. Incomplete CDR3 DNA: TGTGCCAGCAGTGGCGACAGGGATGGCGTCTACGAG. V gene TRBV28 combines with J gene TRBJ2-7; 7 nucleotides align to TRBD1. The read ends 3 residues early relative to the CDR3; the germline J gene fills the gap. Per germline, CDR1 MDHEN and CDR2 SYDVKM. The ends lost 5 bases at V and 3 bases at J; junction bases unmatched: 10. The CDR3 consists of 15 residues.

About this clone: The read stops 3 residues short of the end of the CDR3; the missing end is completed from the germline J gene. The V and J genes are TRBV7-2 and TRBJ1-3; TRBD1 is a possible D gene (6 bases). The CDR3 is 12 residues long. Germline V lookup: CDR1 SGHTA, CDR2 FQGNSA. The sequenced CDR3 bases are TGTGCCAGCAGCTTGTCACAGGGAGCC. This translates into CASSLSQGA. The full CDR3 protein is CASSLSQGAIYF. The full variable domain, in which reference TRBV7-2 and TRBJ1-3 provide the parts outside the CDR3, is GAGVSQSPSNKVTEKGKDVELRCDPISGHTALYWYRQSLGQGLEFLIYFQGNSAPDKSGLPSDRFSAERTGGSVSTLTIQRTQQEDSAVYLCASSLSQGAIYFGEGSWLTVV.

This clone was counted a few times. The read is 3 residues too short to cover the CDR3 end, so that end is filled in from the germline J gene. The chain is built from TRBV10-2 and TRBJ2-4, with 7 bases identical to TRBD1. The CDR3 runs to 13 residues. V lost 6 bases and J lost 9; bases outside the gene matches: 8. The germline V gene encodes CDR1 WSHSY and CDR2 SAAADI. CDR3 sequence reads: CASRNRGEVIQYF. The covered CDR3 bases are TGCGCCAGCAGAAACAGGGGAGAAGTCATT.

CDR3 sequence reads: CASRLANNHEQYF. Incomplete CDR3 DNA: TGTGCCAGCCGACTAGCGAACAACCACGAG. The chain has TRBV2 and TRBJ2-7; TRBD2 matches 8 bases. The read terminates 3 residues ahead of where the CDR3 ends, so the germline J gene completes it. CDR1 is SNHLY and CDR2 is FYNNEI in the germline V gene. This CDR3 is 13 amino acids long. Unmatched junction bases numbered 8, after V lost 8 bases and J lost 5 bases.

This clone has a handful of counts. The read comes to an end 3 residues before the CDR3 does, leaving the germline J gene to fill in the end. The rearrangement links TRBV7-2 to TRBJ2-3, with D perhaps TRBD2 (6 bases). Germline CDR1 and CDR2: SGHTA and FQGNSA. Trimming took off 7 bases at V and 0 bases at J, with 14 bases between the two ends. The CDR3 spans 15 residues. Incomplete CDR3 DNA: TGTGCCAGCACCAAGGAGGGGACTAGCACAGATACG. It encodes CASTKEGTSTDT. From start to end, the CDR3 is CASTKEGTSTDTQYF.

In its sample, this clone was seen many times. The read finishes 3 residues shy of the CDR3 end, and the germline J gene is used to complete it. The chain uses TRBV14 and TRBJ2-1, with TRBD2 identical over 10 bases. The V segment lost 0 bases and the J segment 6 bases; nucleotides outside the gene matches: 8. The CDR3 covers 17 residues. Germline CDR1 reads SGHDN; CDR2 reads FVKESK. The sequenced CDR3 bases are TGTGCCAGCAGCCAAGATGACCCACTAGCGGGATCCAATGAG. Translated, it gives CASSQDDPLAGSNE. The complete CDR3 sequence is CASSQDDPLAGSNEQFF.

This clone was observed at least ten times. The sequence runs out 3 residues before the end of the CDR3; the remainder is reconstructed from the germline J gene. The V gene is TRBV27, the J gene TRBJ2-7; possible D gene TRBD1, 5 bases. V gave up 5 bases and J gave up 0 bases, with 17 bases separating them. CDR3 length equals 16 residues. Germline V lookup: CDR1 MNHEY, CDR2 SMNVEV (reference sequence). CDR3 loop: CASSRGLGGSSYEQYF. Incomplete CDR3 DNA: TGTGCCAGCAGTAGGGGTCTCGGCGGAAGCTCCTACGAG.

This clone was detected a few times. The CDR3 loop is CASSLGETQYF. The sequenced part of the CDR3 DNA is TGTGCCAGCAGCTTGGGCGAGACC. The chain joins TRBV11-2 to TRBJ2-5; D uncertain. The read is 3 residues too short to cover the CDR3 end, so that end is filled in from the germline J gene. The CDR3 consists of 11 residues. V was clipped by 3 bases and J by 5 bases, with 4 bases between them. Germline-derived CDR1 and CDR2 are SGHAT and FQNNGV.

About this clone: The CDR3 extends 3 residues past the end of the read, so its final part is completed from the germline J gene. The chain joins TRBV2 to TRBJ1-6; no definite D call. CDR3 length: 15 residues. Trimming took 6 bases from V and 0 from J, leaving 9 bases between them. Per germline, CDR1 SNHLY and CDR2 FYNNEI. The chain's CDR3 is CASREQSSYNSPLHF. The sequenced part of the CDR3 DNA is TGTGCCAGCAGGGAACAGAGCTCCTATAATTCACCC.

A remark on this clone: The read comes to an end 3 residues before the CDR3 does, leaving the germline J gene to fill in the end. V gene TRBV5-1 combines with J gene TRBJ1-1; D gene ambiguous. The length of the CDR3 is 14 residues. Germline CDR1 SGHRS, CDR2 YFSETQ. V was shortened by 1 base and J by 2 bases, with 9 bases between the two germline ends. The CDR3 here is CASSLIQLNTEAFF. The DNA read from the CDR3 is TGCGCCAGCAGCTTGATCCAGTTAAACACTGAA.

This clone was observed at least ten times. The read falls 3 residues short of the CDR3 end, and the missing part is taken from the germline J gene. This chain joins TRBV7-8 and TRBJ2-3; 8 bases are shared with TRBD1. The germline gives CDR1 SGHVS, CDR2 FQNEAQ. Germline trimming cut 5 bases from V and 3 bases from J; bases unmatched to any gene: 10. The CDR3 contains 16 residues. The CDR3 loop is CASSRTRTGKTDTQYF. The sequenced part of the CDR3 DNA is TGTGCCAGCAGCCGGACGAGGACAGGGAAAACAGATACG.

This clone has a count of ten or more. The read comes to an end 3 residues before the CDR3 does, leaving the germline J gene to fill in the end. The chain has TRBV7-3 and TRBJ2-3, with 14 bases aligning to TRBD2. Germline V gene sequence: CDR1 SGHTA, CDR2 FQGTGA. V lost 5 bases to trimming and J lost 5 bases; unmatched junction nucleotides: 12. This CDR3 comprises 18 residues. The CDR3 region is CASSPQGLAGAGGDTQYF. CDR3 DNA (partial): TGTGCCAGCAGCCCGCAGGGACTAGCGGGAGCCGGCGGAGATACG.

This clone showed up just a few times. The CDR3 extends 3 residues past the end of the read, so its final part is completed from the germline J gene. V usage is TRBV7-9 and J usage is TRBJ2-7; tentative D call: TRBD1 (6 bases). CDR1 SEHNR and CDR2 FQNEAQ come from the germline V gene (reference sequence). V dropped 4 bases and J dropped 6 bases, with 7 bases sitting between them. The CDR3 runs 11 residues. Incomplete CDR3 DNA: TGTGCCAGCAGCTCAGGGGTCGAG. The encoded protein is CASSSGVE. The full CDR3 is CASSSGVEQYF.

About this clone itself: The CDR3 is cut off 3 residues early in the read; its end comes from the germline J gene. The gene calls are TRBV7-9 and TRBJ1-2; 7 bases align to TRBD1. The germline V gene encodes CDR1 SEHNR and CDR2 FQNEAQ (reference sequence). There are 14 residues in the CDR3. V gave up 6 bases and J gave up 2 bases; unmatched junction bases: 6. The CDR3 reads CASSPGDRNYGYTF. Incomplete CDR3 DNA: TGTGCCAGCAGTCCAGGGGACAGAAACTATGGC.

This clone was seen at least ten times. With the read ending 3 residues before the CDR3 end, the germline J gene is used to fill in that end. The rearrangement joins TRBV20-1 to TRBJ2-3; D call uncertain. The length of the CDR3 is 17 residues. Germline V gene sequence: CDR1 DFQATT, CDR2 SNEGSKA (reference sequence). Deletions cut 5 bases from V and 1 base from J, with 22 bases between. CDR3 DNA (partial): TGCAGTGCTGGCTTGGGCTTTCATATGACGGGCACAGATACG. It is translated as CSAGLGFHMTGTDT. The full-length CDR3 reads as CSAGLGFHMTGTDTQYF.

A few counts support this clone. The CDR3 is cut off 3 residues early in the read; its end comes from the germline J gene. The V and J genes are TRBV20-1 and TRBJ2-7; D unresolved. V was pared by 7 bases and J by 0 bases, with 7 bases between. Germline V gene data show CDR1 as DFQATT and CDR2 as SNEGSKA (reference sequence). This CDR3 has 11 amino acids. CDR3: CSGLSSYEQYF. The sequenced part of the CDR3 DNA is TGCAGTGGCCTAAGCTCCTACGAG.

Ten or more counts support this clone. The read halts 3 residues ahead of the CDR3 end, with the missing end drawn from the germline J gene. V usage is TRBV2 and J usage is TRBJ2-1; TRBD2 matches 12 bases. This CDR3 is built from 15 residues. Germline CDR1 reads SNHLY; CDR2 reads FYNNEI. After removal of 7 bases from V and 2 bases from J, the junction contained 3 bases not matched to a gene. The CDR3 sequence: CASKGLAGTYNEQFF. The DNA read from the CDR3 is TGTGCCAGCAAAGGACTAGCGGGAACCTACAATGAG.

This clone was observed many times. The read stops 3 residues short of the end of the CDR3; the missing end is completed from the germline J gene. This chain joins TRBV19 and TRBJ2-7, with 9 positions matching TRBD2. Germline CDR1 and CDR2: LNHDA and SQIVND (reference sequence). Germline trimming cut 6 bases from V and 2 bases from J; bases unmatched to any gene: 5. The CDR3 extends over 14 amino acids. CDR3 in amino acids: CASREAGGPYEQYF. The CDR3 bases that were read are TGTGCCAGTAGAGAAGCGGGAGGCCCCTACGAG.

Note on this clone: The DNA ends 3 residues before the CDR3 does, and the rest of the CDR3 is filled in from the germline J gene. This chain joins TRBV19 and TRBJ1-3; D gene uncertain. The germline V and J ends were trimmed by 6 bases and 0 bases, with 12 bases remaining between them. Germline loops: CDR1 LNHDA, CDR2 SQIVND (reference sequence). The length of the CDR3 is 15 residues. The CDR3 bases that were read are TGTGCCAGTAGACAGACGGTTGACTCTGGAAACACC. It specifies CASRQTVDSGNT. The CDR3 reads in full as CASRQTVDSGNTIYF.

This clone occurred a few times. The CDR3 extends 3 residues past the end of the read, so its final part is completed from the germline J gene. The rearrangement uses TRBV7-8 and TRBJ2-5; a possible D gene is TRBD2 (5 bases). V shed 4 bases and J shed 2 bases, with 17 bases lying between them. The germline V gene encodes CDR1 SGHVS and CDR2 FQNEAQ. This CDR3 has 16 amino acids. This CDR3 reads CASSSPTGWIQETQYF. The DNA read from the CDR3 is TGTGCCAGCAGCTCCCCTACGGGGTGGATTCAAGAGACC.

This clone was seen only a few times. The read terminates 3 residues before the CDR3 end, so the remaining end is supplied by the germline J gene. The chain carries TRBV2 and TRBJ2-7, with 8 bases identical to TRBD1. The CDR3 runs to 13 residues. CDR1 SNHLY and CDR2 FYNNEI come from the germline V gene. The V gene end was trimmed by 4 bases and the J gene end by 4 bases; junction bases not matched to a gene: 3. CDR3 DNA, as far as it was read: TGTGCCAGCAGTGGGACAGGGAAATACGAG. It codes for CASSGTGKYE. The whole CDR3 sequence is CASSGTGKYEQYF.

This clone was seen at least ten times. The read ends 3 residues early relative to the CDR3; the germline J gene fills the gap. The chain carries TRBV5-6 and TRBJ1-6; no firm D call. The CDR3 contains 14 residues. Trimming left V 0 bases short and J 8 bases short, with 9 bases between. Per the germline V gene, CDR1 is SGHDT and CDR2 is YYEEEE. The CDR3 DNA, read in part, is TGTGCCAGCAGCTTGGCGGGTGCAGATTCACCC. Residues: CASSLAGADSP. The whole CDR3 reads CASSLAGADSPLHF.